This T cell receptor beta chain was sequenced in a study of spatial heterogeneity in lung cancer. As for the study in general: A consistent excess of beta-chain over alpha-chain sequences was detected.

From the 5' RACE reads, TCRdb called clonotypes with MiXCR, one entry per CDR3 protein. This sample has fewer than 40,000 distinct CDR3 sequences, with 6.5% to 9.5% found just once. Germline V gene data show CDR1 as SEHNR and CDR2 as FQNEAQ (reference sequence). This CDR3 is 14 amino acids long. V lost 5 bases, J lost 4 bases, and 5 bases stayed unmatched. There are many counts of this clonotype. Noted time point: sample taken at primary tumor resection. A total of approximately 77 untreated early-stage non-small cell lung cancer patients served as donors. The sequenced material consisted of unsorted whole RNA from tumor, nontumor lung or frozen PBMC.

The chain recombines TRBV7-9 with TRBJ1-3; 7 bases match TRBD1. The TCR was taken from a male donor with early-stage non-small cell lung cancer. Here the sequenced sample was PBMCs, taken at surgery. The CDR3 loop reads CASSRGTAGNTIYF. The CDR3 nucleotides are TGTGCCAGCAGCCGCGGGACAGCCGGAAACACCATATATTTT.